This T cell receptor (beta chain) came from a study of T cell repertoires in cytomegalovirus infection (dated by TCRdb to between 2018 and 2020). With respect to the entire study: Recently identified HLA-C-restricted CMV epitopes, whose presentation resists viral immunomodulation, were targeted by peptide stimulations together with well-studied HLA-B-restricted epitopes. The HLA type of each donor mattered for the analysis, because public TCR beta signatures pointed to carriage of CMV infection along with the matching HLA type. The paper's findings and limits, for the study overall: In the ex vivo response, HLA-C-restricted CMV-specific TCR beta clonotypes were dominant, and in two of eight donors the single most frequent clonotype came from this HLA-C-restricted group. In both this cohort and an independent cohort of a few hundred donors, the cumulative frequency of public TCR beta family members distinguished carriers of CMV infection plus the relevant HLA type.

The treatment or condition label on this specimen signifies: in vitro stimulation with specific CMV peptide epitopes to enrich CMV-specific T cells. Data came from an Illumina HiSeq 1500. TCRdb handled the public reads itself, with Q25 trimming in fastp and clone calling in MiXCR, and kept productive beta chains. Every entry covers one CDR3 protein and lists the most common genes and DNA from its rows. Recorded for this sample are 86,000 or so distinct CDR3 sequences; roughly a quarter of them occurred a single time. Of the sample, 50% is held by the ten largest clones. The CDR3, cysteine through phenylalanine, is 15 amino acids long. Only the CDR3 part of the read is kept: 45 bases, read in frame from the first base. Trimming takes 6 bases from V and 0 bases from J, and the germline ends sit 13 bases apart. CDR1 MNHEY and CDR2 SMNVEV are derived from the germline V gene (reference sequence). This clonotype appeared a few times. Its antigen is unknown. Base qualities are not provided; no much larger clone lies one nucleotide away.

Sequences were derived from CD8+ T cells from cultured PBMCs, sampled from culture after CMV antigen stimulation. The receptor was isolated from a human donor in good health (CMV status not recorded). Some clones in this sample may be carry-over from other donors' samples. The chain links TRBV27 with TRBJ2-3; TRBD2 is a weak D gene call, 5 bases matching. The base sequence is TGTGCCAGCAGCACAAGCGGAGCTAGCACAGATACGCAGTATTTT. The encoded protein is CASSTSGASTDTQYF.